This TCR beta chain is from a study of blood T cells in healthy people across ages. Regarding the study as a whole: In older individuals, TCR beta diversity per million T cells was lower, falling roughly linearly with age. It was held that the diversity estimates obtained from one million T cells were underestimates.

The CDR3 extends over 14 amino acids. Per germline, CDR1 DFQATT and CDR2 SNEGSKA (reference sequence). The J segment lost 2 bases and the V segment lost 6 bases, leaving 6 bases of the junction unmatched. Then a second PCR, running roughly 7 to 12 cycles, was carried out with a sample-barcoded 5' primer and a J-beta primer mix. Each CDR3 protein is one row after TCRdb ran MiXCR on the 5' RACE reads. The data hold 1.5 million to 2 million distinct CDR3 sequences, with approximately 39% observed a single time. A few counts support this clonotype. Its antigen remains unknown. This clonotype originated in a human donor in good health. The specimen was blood. The chain recombines TRBV20-1 with TRBJ1-4; 7 bases map to TRBD1. CDR3 loop: CSATDRVTNEKLFF. CDR3 DNA sequence: TGCAGTGCCACCGACAGGGTCACTAATGAAAAACTGTTTTTT.